Included here is one TCR beta chain sequence, with context. Its antigen is unknown. Researchers prepared the TRB cDNA libraries using 5' RACE with UMI labels. Using the 5' RACE reads, TCRdb records one entry per CDR3 protein without DNA. The table for this sample gives 150,000 or so distinct CDR3 sequences. The data were taken from a study of CXCR3-negative and CXCR3-positive naive CD8 T cells. Study information: There were 120 million to 150 million TRB reads altogether, and each library had about 1.5 +/- 0.3 million of them. Study-level results: Memory CD8+ cells had much lower diversity, and both naive subsets had comparably high diversity. Naive CXCR3-negative and CXCR3-positive cells had similar TRBV-TRBJ usage; memory differed. TRB CDR3s were more hydrophobic in CXCR3-positive than in CXCR3-negative naive cells.

This CDR3 spans 15 amino acids. Germline V gene lookup returns CDR1 SEHNR and CDR2 FQNEAQ (reference sequence). The chain uses TRBV7-9 and TRBJ2-5; the TCRdb D gene call, TRBD1, has no DNA to confirm it. The sequencing input was naive CXCR3- CD8+ T cells from blood. The subset is: CD45RO-CCR7+CD27+CD95- naive CD8+ T cells lacking CXCR3 (TNR3-). The receptor comes from a human donor in good health. Some clones in this sample may be carry-over from other donors' samples. The CDR3 spells CASSSLYRAQETQYF.